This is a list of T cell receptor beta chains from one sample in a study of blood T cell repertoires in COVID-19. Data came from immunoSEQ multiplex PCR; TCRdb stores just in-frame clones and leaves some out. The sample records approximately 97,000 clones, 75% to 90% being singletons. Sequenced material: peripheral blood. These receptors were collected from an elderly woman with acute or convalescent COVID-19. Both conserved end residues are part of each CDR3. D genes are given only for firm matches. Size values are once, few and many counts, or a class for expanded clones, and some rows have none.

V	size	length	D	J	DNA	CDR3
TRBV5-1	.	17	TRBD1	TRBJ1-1	TGCGCCAGCAGCCTACAGGGGCTCATCACAGGGAACACTGAAGCTTTCTTT	CASSLQGLITGNTEAFF
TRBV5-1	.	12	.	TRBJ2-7	TGCGCCAGCAGCTTGGCAGGGAACGAGCAGTACTTC	CASSLAGNEQYF
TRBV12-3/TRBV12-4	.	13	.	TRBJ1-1	TGTGCCAGCAGCAACACACTGAACACTGAAGCTTTCTTT	CASSNTLNTEAFF
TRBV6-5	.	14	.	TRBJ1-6	TGTGCCAGCAGTTACTCGAGGGAAAATTCACCCCCCCACTTT	CASSYSRENSPPHF
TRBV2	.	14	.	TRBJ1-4	TGTGCCAGCAGTCGCCGGGACACCACGGCATACCTGTTTTTT	CASSRRDTTAYLFF
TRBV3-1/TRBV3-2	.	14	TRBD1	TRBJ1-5	TGTGCCAGCAGTGGGACAGGGAACAATCAGCCCCAGCATTTT	CASSGTGNNQPQHF
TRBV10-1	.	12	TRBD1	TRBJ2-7	TGCGCCAGCGGACAGGCCCCCTACGAGCAGTACTTC	CASGQAPYEQYF
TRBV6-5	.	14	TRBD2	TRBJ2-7	TGTGCCAGCAGGAGAGCGGGGGAATTATACGAGCAGTACTTC	CASRRAGELYEQYF
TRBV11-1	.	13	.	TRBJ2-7	TGTGCCAGCAGCTTCCAGGGTTCCTACGAGCAGTACTTC	CASSFQGSYEQYF
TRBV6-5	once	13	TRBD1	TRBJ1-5	TGTGCCAGCAGTTGGACAGGGAATCAGCCCCAGCATTTT	CASSWTGNQPQHF
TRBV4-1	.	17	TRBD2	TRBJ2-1	TGCGCCAGCAGCCAAGGCGGGGGGATAGGGTCCTACAATGAGCAGTTCTTC	CASSQGGGIGSYNEQFF
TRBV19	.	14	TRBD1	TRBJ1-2	TGTGCCAGTAGGGGGGCAGGGGGCAACTATGGCTACACCTTC	CASRGAGGNYGYTF
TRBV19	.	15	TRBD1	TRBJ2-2	TGTGCCAGTAGTGCGAGGACAGGGAGCACCGGGGAGCTGTTTTTT	CASSARTGSTGELFF